Sequencing of this T cell receptor (beta chain) was carried out in a study of T cell repertoires in cytomegalovirus infection. The study's findings and limits: HLA-C-restricted TCR beta clonotypes specific for CMV led the ex vivo response. CMV carriers with the relevant HLA were identified by cumulative public TCR beta family frequency.

Only a few counts were recorded for this clonotype. As yet, its antigen is unknown. TCRdb used MiXCR to reprocess the reads, holding one entry per CDR3 protein. Among hundreds of thousands of distinct CDR3 sequences listed, under 40% were seen once. V shed 4 bases and J shed 7 bases, with 9 bases lying between them. The CDR3 spans 12 residues. Germline CDR1 is SNHLY and CDR2 is FYNNEI. Sequenced material: PBMCs. The TCR originated in a human donor in good health (CMV status not recorded). Some clones in this sample may be carry-over from other donors' samples. V is TRBV2 and J is TRBJ2-3; D gene unclear. CDR3 protein: CASSARQNTQYF. The CDR3 bases are TGTGCCAGCAGTGCTAGGCAAAATACGCAGTATTTT. The complete variable domain, with remaining parts taken from reference TRBV2 and TRBJ2-3, reads EPEVTQTPSHQVTQMGQEVILRCVPISNHLYFYWYRQILGQKVEFLVSFYNNEISEKSEIFDDQFSVERPDGSNFTLKIRSTKLEDSAMYFCASSARQNTQYFGPGTRLTVL.